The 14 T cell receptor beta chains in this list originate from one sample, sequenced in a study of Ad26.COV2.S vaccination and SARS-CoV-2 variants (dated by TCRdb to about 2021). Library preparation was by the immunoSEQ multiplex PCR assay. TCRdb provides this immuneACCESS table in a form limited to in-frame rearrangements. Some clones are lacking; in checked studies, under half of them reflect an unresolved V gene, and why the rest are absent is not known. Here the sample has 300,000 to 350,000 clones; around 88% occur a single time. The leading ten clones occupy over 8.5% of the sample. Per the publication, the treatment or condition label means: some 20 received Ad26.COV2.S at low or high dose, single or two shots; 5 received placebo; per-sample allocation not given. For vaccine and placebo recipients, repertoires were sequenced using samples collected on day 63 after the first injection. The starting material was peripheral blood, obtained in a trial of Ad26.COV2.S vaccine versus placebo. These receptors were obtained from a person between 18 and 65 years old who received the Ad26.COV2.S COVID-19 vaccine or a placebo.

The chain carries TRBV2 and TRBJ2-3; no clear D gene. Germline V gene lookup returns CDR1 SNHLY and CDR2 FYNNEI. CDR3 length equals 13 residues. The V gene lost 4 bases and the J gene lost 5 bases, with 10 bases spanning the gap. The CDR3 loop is CASSAELQDTQYF. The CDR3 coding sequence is TGTGCCAGCAGTGCCGAACTTCAAGATACGCAGTATTTT.

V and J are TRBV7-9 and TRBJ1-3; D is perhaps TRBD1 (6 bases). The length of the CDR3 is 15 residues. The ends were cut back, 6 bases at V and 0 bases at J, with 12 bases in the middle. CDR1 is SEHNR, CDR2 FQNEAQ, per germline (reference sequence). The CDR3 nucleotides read TGTGCCAGCAGATGGACAGACTACTCTGGAAACACCATATATTTT. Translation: CASRWTDYSGNTIYF.

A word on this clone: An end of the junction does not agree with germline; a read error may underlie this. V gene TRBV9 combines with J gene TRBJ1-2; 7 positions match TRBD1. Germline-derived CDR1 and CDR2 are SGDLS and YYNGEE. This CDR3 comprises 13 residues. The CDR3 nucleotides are TGTGCCAGCAGCGCACCCGGGGACAGTCGGGTCTCCTTC. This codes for CASSAPGDSRVSF.

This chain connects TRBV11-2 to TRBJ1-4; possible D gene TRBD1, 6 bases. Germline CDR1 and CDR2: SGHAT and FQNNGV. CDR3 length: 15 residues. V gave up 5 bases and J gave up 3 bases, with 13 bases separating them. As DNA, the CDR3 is TGTGCCAGCAGCCTGCAGGGGTTTCCTAATGAAAAACTGTTTTTT. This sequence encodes CASSLQGFPNEKLFF.

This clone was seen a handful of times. DNA of the CDR3: TGCGCCAGCAGCTTGGACCAGGGTTACACTGAAGCTTTCTTT. This encodes CASSLDQGYTEAFF. V is TRBV5-1 and J is TRBJ1-1; the D gene is possibly TRBD1 (5 bases). Germline values: CDR1 SGHRS, CDR2 YFSETQ. The ends were cut back, 0 bases at V and 3 bases at J, with 9 bases in the middle. This CDR3 region has 14 residues.

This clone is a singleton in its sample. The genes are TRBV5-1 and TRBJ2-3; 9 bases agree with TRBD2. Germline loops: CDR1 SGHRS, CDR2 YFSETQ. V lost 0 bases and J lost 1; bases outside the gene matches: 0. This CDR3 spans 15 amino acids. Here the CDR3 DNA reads TGCGCCAGCAGCTTGGGACTAGCGGGCACAGATACGCAGTATTTT. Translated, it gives CASSLGLAGTDTQYF.

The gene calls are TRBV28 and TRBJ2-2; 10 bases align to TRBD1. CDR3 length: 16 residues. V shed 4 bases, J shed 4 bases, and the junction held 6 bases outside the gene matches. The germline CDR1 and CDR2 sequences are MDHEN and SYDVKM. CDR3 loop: CASSSYGTGVTGELFF. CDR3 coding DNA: TGTGCCAGCAGTTCCTACGGGACAGGGGTCACCGGGGAGCTGTTTTTT. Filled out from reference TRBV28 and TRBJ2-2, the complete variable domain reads DVKVTQSSRYLVKRTGEKVFLECVQDMDHENMFWYRQDPGLGLRLIYFSYDVKMKEKGDIPEGYSVSREKKERFSLILESASTNQTSMYLCASSSYGTGVTGELFFGEGSRLTVL.

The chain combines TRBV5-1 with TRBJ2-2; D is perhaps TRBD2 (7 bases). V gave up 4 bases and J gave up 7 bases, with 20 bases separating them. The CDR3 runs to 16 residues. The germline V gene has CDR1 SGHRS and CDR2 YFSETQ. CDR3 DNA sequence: TGCGCCAGCAGCGACCCACAGGGAGGGTTTGGCGGGGAGCTGTTTTTT. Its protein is CASSDPQGGFGGELFF. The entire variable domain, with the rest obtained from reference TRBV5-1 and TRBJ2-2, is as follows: KAGVTQTPRYLIKTRGQQVTLSCSPISGHRSVSWYQQTPGQGLQFLFEYFSETQRNKGNFPGRFSGRQFSNSRSEMNVSTLELGDSALYLCASSDPQGGFGGELFFGEGSRLTVL.

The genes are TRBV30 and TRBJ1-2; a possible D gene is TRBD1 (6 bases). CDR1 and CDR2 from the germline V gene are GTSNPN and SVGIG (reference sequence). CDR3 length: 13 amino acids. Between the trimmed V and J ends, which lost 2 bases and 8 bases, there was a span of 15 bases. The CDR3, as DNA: TGTGCCTGGAGTCCTCACAGGGCACAGGGCTACACCTTC. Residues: CAWSPHRAQGYTF.

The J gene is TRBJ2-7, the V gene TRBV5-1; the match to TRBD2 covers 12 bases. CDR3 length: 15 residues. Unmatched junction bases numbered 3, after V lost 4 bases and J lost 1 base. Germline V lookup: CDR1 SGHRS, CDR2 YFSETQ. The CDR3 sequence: CASSPGLAGSYEQYF. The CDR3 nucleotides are TGCGCCAGCAGCCCCGGACTAGCGGGATCCTACGAGCAGTACTTC.

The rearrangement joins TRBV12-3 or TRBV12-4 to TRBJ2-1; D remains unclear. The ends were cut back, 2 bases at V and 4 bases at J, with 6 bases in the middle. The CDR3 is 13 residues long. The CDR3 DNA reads TGTGCCAGCAGTTTACCCCTTTACAATGAGCAGTTCTTC. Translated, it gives CASSLPLYNEQFF.

The CDR3 DNA reads TGCGCCAGCAGCCATGGGACCCTTGGGGGGGTCCCCGAGCAGTACTTC. It codes for CASSHGTLGGVPEQYF. The rearrangement uses TRBV4-1 and TRBJ2-7; the match to TRBD2 covers 7 bases. The germline CDR1 and CDR2 sequences are MGHRA and YSYEKL. The CDR3 extends over 16 amino acids. V lost 3 bases to trimming and J lost 6 bases; unmatched junction nucleotides: 14.

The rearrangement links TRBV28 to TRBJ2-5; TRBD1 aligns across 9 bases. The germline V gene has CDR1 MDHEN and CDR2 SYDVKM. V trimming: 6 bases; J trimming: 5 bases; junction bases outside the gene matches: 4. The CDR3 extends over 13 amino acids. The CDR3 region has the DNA TGTGCCAGCAGGACAGGGGGGGTTGAGACCCAGTACTTC. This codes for CASRTGGVETQYF.

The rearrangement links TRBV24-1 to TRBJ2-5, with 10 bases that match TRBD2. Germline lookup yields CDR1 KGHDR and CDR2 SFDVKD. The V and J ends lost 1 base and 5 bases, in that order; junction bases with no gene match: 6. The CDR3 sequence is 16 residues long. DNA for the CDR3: TGTGCCACCAGTGATTTCCAGCGGGGGGGCGGTGAGACCCAGTACTTC. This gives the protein CATSDFQRGGGETQYF.